This is a list of T cell receptor beta chains from one sample in a study of technical replicates of blood from a few donors. Only in-frame clones appear in the TCRdb table, and some are missing; sequencing was by immunoSEQ multiplex PCR. The sample records about 80,000 clones, 95% to 99% being singletons. Sequenced sample: T cells isolated from PBMCs. The receptors come from a human donor in good health. The CDR3 runs from the conserved cysteine through the conserved F or W. The D gene is left open where the match is weak. Expanded clones get a size class; other rows say once, few or many, or leave the size out.

J gene	V gene	clone size	D gene	CDR3 protein	CDR3 DNA
TRBJ2-1	TRBV7-3	NA	TRBD2	CASSALTSGGHNEQFF	TGTGCCAGCAGCGCACTCACTAGCGGGGGCCACAATGAGCAGTTCTTC
TRBJ1-1	TRBV5-6	NA	TRBD1	CASSSFGTGVLDTEAFF	TGTGCCAGCAGCTCGTTCGGGACAGGGGTTTTGGACACTGAAGCTTTCTTT
TRBJ1-1	TRBV19	NA	TRBD1	CASSIQGEAEAFF	TGTGCCAGTAGTATACAGGGGGAAGCGGAAGCTTTCTTT
TRBJ2-5	TRBV19	NA	TRBD1	CASTTGPQETQYF	TGTGCCAGTACGACAGGGCCCCAAGAGACCCAGTACTTC
TRBJ1-4	TRBV7-9	NA	TRBD1	CASSEKTGTNEKLFF	TGTGCCAGCAGCGAAAAGACAGGGACTAATGAAAAACTGTTTTTT
TRBJ2-2	TRBV29-1	once	TRBD2	CSVVGTSRELFF	TGCAGCGTAGTAGGGACTAGCAGGGAGCTGTTTTTT
TRBJ2-7	TRBV7-8	NA	NA	CASSLVVSSYEQYF	TGTGCCAGCAGCTTAGTGGTTAGCTCCTACGAGCAGTACTTC
TRBJ1-1	TRBV5-8	NA	NA	CASSLLPGTEAFF	TGTGCCAGCAGCTTACTCCCAGGGACTGAAGCTTTCTTT
TRBJ2-1	TRBV6-6	once	NA	CASSYSEREQFF	TGTGCCAGCAGTTACTCCGAGAGGGAGCAGTTCTTC
TRBJ2-5	TRBV6-5	NA	NA	CASRNQWPETQYF	TGTGCCAGCAGGAACCAGTGGCCAGAGACCCAGTACTTC
TRBJ2-7	TRBV6-1	NA	TRBD1	CASSEGLGQGTYEQYF	TGTGCCAGCAGTGAAGGTCTTGGACAGGGCACCTACGAGCAGTACTTC
TRBJ2-3	TRBV7-2	NA	NA	CARGSGNNTDTQYF	TGTGCCAGAGGCAGCGGAAATAACACAGATACGCAGTATTTT
TRBJ2-5	TRBV7-3	NA	NA	CASSVIEVSRKTQYF	TGTGCCAGCAGCGTCATAGAGGTAAGTCGGAAGACCCAGTACTTC
TRBJ2-7	TRBV5-1	NA	NA	CASSLRRVRSYEQYF	TGCGCCAGCAGCTTGAGGCGGGTGCGCTCCTACGAGCAGTACTTC
TRBJ1-1	TRBV6-6	NA	NA	CASSTGDTEAFF	TGTGCCAGCAGCACCGGGGACACTGAAGCTTTCTTT
TRBJ2-7	TRBV29-1	NA	TRBD1	CSVGGGTYYEQYF	TGCAGCGTTGGAGGGGGCACCTACTACGAGCAGTACTTC
TRBJ1-3	TRBV5-1	NA	NA	CASRETGHSGNTIYF	TGCGCCAGCAGAGAAACAGGGCACTCTGGAAACACCATATATTTT
TRBJ2-7	TRBV7-9	NA	TRBD1	CASSLQDRVQEQYF	TGTGCCAGCAGCTTACAGGACAGGGTCCAAGAGCAGTACTTC
TRBJ2-7	TRBV27	NA	TRBD1	CASSLLGQGIYEQYF	TGTGCCAGCAGTTTATTAGGACAGGGTATCTACGAGCAGTACTTC
TRBJ2-6	TRBV28	NA	NA	CASRGGGTGANVLTF	TGTGCCAGCAGAGGCGGAGGGACTGGGGCCAACGTCCTGACTTTC
TRBJ1-2	TRBV30	NA	NA	CAWIPGRDYGYTF	TGTGCCTGGATCCCGGGCAGGGACTATGGCTACACCTTC
TRBJ2-7	TRBV5-4	NA	TRBD2	CASSDTREGEQYF	TGTGCCAGCAGCGATACCAGGGAGGGCGAGCAGTACTTC
TRBJ1-1	TRBV10-3	NA	TRBD1	CAIRDRGRAEAFF	TGTGCCATCAGAGACAGGGGGCGTGCTGAAGCTTTCTTT
TRBJ1-2	TRBV5-1	NA	NA	CASSFTQGVAYGYTF	TGCGCCAGCAGCTTTACCCAGGGTGTTGCGTATGGCTACACCTTC
TRBJ1-5	TRBV19	NA	NA	CASSIGGARNQPQHF	TGTGCCAGTAGTATTGGAGGGGCTAGAAATCAGCCCCAGCATTTT
TRBJ1-1	TRBV6-5	NA	NA	CASSRQGWEGTEAFF	TGTGCCAGCAGTCGCCAGGGATGGGAGGGGACTGAAGCTTTCTTT
TRBJ1-1	TRBV30	NA	NA	CAWQTGSTEAFF	TGTGCCTGGCAAACAGGGTCCACTGAAGCTTTCTTT
TRBJ2-3	TRBV29-1	NA	TRBD1	CSVEGQAGTDTQYF	TGCAGCGTTGAGGGACAGGCCGGGACAGATACGCAGTATTTT
TRBJ2-7	TRBV10-1	NA	TRBD1	CASSLQPGQGYYEQYF	TGCGCCAGCAGTCTCCAACCGGGACAGGGGTATTACGAGCAGTACTTC
TRBJ2-3	TRBV18	NA	TRBD2	CASSPGSAGGSVDTQYF	TGTGCCAGCTCACCAGGTTCTGCGGGAGGGAGCGTAGATACGCAGTATTTT
TRBJ2-7	TRBV4-2	NA	TRBD2	CASSQELAVNYEQYF	TGTGCCAGCAGCCAAGAACTAGCGGTTAACTACGAGCAGTACTTC
TRBJ2-7	TRBV6-5	NA	TRBD1	CASNTLPGQVGEQYF	TGTGCCAGCAATACTCTTCCGGGACAGGTGGGCGAGCAGTACTTC
TRBJ2-1	TRBV7-2	NA	NA	CASSLQWKRSYEQFF	TGTGCCAGCAGCTTACAATGGAAGAGGAGCTATGAGCAGTTCTTC
TRBJ2-4	TRBV5-1	NA	TRBD2	CASSFSNVAGGPGNIQYF	TGCGCCAGCAGCTTCAGTAATGTAGCGGGAGGGCCCGGAAACATTCAGTACTTC